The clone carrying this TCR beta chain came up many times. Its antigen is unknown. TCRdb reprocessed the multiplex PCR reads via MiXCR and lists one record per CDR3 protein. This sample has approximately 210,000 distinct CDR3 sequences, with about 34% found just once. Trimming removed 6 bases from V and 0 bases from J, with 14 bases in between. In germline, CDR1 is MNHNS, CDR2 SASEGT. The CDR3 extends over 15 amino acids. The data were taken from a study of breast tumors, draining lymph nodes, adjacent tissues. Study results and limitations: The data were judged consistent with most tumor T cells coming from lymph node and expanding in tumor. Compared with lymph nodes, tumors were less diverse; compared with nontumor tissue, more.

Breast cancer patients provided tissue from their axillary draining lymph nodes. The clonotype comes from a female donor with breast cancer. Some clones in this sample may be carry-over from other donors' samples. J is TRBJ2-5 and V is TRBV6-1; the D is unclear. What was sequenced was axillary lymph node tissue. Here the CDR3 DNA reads TGTGCCAGCAGGGGCCCCTCAAGGTACCAAGAGACCCAGTACTTC. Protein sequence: CASRGPSRYQETQYF.